This T cell receptor beta chain was obtained from a study of PD-1 blockade in classical Hodgkin lymphoma. Study-wide context: Each patient was given nivolumab 3 mg/kg through a vein every 2 weeks. The study, taken as a whole, reports: By cycle point C4D1, TCR diversity had risen significantly in CD4+ cells (but not CD8+ cells). Reasons behind the repertoire differences stay unclear, perhaps disease activity or earlier therapy.

Every single patient, without exception, relapsed after autologous stem cell transplantation, and brentuximab vedotin exposure varied. CDR3 length: 15 amino acids. The germline V gene has CDR1 SGHTA and CDR2 FQGTGA. The ends were cut back, 3 bases at V and 2 bases at J, with 12 bases in the middle. Sequencing used immunoSEQ multiplex PCR; TCRdb keeps in-frame clones, though not all of them. There are more than 25,000 clones in the sample; about 71% occur only once, and approximately 4.3% lies in the top ten. Concerning this clone itself: Its antigen is still unknown.

This clonotype was sampled from a human donor with classical Hodgkin lymphoma. The rearrangement links TRBV7-3 to TRBJ2-3; D gene uncertain. Specimen: peripheral blood mononuclear cells (PBMCs), collected before the second cycle of nivolumab. The CDR3 DNA is TGTGCCAGCAGCTTGAGTTACGGAACCACAGATACGCAGTATTTT. Amino acid sequence: CASSLSYGTTDTQYF.